Listed below are T cell receptor beta chains from one sample, sequenced in a study of T-cell memory formation after mild COVID-19. TCRdb passed the 5' RACE reads through MiXCR, listing each CDR3 protein once. The table shows 220,000 or so distinct CDR3 sequences, with 9.5% occurring only once. Material for sequencing was PBMCs or a T cell subset sorted from them (not recorded which). These receptors were taken from a man aged 18-30 years who had mild COVID-19 (a few samples of this study predate the infection). Cell type and time point are not known. Each CDR3 is given with its conserved first and last residue. The D gene is left open where the match is weak. Size is stated for part of the rows, as once, few or many counts, or as a class when the clone is expanded.

D gene	J gene	V gene	CDR3 length	clone size	CDR3 DNA	CDR3 protein
TRBD1	TRBJ2-6	TRBV18	18	many	TGTGCCAGCTCACCATTGGGACAGGGTTTGCCTGGGGCCAACGTCCTGACTTTC	CASSPLGQGLPGANVLTF
NA	TRBJ2-2	TRBV7-3	9	NA	TGTGCCAGCAGCTCCCGGGACTCCTTT	CASSSRDSF
NA	TRBJ2-3	TRBV7-2	17	few	TGTGCCAGCAGTGAAATACCAGGTTGGAAAAAGGGAGATACGCAGTATTTT	CASSEIPGWKKGDTQYF
NA	TRBJ2-7	TRBV7-2	13	few	TGTGCCAGCAGTAGACAGAGCTCCTACGAGCAGTACTTC	CASSRQSSYEQYF
NA	TRBJ1-1	TRBV5-5	14	few	TGTGCCAGCAGCCCAGCGGGGAGGGGGGCCGAAGCTTTCTTT	CASSPAGRGAEAFF
NA	TRBJ1-4	TRBV5-4	13	few	TGTGCCAGCAGCTTTAGGGGGATCGAAAAACTGTTTTTT	CASSFRGIEKLFF
NA	TRBJ2-1	TRBV9	14	NA	TGTGCCAGCAGCGCGATAGGACCCTACAATGAGCAGTTCTTC	CASSAIGPYNEQFF
NA	TRBJ2-7	TRBV4-1	13	few	TGCGCCAGCAGCCAAGATCAGGGAGGTCGGCAGTACTTC	CASSQDQGGRQYF
NA	TRBJ2-5	TRBV18	14	many	TGTGCCAGCTCACCACGGGGACGGCTCGGGACCCAGTACTTC	CASSPRGRLGTQYF
NA	TRBJ1-6	TRBV11-2	13	many	TGTGCCAGCAGCTTAGACTACAGCTCACCCCTCCACTTT	CASSLDYSSPLHF
NA	TRBJ1-6	TRBV29-1	13	NA	TGCAGCGTTGAAGTCCGATCCAATTCACCCCTCCACTTT	CSVEVRSNSPLHF
TRBD1	TRBJ1-4	TRBV24-1	14	NA	TGTGCCACCACCCCGGGACAGAGTAATGAAAAACTGTTTTTT	CATTPGQSNEKLFF
NA	TRBJ2-7	TRBV4-3	15	NA	TGCGCCAGCAGCCTGGCGGGGGCCCCCTCCTACGAGCAGTACTTC	CASSLAGAPSYEQYF
NA	TRBJ2-1	TRBV9	15	few	TGTGCCAGCAGCGTCGACATCGCCGGTTACAATGAGCAGTTCTTC	CASSVDIAGYNEQFF
TRBD1	TRBJ1-2	TRBV30	15	few	TGTGCCTGGAGCAAGACAGGGGGCTCGGCCTATGGCTACACCTTC	CAWSKTGGSAYGYTF
TRBD1	TRBJ2-7	TRBV12-3/TRBV12-4	15	NA	TGTGCCAGCAGCTCACGACAGGGGCCCTTTTACGAGCAGTACTTC	CASSSRQGPFYEQYF
NA	TRBJ1-5	TRBV5-6	15	NA	TGTGCCAGCAGCATCCAGGACAGACAGAATCAGCCCCAGCATTTT	CASSIQDRQNQPQHF
NA	TRBJ1-1	TRBV12-3/TRBV12-4	15	NA	TGTGCCAGCAGTCATCCGGGCCCCCCTACCACTGAAGCTTTCTTT	CASSHPGPPTTEAFF